Below, 19 T cell receptor beta chains from the same sample are listed, as sequenced in a study of T cell repertoires in cytomegalovirus infection. TCRdb reprocessed the reads via MiXCR and lists one record per CDR3 protein. The data contain some 920,000 distinct CDR3 sequences, approximately 33% of them seen just once; the ten biggest clones take up around 15%. The antigens these receptors bind are not known. The sequences come from cultured CD8+ T cells from PBMCs, collected from culture after CMV antigen stimulation. The origin of the receptors is a human donor in good health (CMV status not recorded). Some clones in this sample may be carry-over from other donors' samples.

The CDR3 DNA reads as TGTGCCAGCACCGCCGAGGGACAGGGAAGGAATGAGCAGTTCTTC. It specifies CASTAEGQGRNEQFF. The rearrangement links TRBV7-9 to TRBJ2-1, with 9 positions matching TRBD1. Unmatched junction bases numbered 11, after V lost 7 bases and J lost 7 bases. The CDR3 length is 15 residues. The germline V gene encodes CDR1 SEHNR and CDR2 FQNEAQ (reference sequence).

V and J are TRBV12-5 and TRBJ1-2, with TRBD1 matching over 8 bases. The CDR3 length is 15 residues. From germline, CDR1 is LGHNT and CDR2 FRNRAP. V was clipped by 2 bases and J by 4 bases; unmatched bases: 6. The CDR3 loop is CASGLTIRGPYGYTF. CDR3 nucleotides: TGTGCTAGTGGTTTGACCATCAGGGGGCCCTATGGCTACACCTTC.

This clonotype turned up a few times. The chain is built from TRBV7-2 and TRBJ2-7; D possibly corresponds to TRBD1 (6 bases). The V end lost 5 bases, the J end lost 7 bases, and 12 bases lay between the germline ends. CDR3 size: 12 residues. Germline-derived CDR1 and CDR2 are SGHTA and FQGNSA. As DNA, the CDR3 is TGTGCCAGCAGCCCTACAGGGTGGGAGCAGTACGTC. It codes for CASSPTGWEQYV.

This chain connects TRBV7-9 to TRBJ2-2; 12 positions agree with TRBD2. With 5 bases clipped from V and 1 base from J, the junction kept 11 bases outside the gene matches. Germline assignment: CDR1 SEHNR and CDR2 FQNEAQ (reference sequence). The CDR3 is made up of 19 amino acids. The CDR3 nucleotides read TGTGCCAGCAGCCAATCTCGACTAGCGGGGGCCAAGAACACCGGGGAGCTGTTTTTT. Translating gives CASSQSRLAGAKNTGELFF. Full variable domain (outside the CDR3, taken from reference TRBV7-9 and TRBJ2-2): DTGVSQNPRHKITKRGQNVTFRCDPISEHNRLYWYRQTLGQGPEFLTYFQNEAQLEKSRLLSDRFSAERPKGSFSTLEIQRTEQGDSAMYLCASSQSRLAGAKNTGELFFGEGSRLTVL.

The V and J genes are TRBV4-1 and TRBJ1-4; no firm D call. Trimming stripped 0 bases from V and 0 bases from J, with 8 bases between. This CDR3 spans 16 amino acids. From germline, CDR1 is MGHRA and CDR2 YSYEKL. The CDR3 here is CASSQDLSATNEKLFF. The CDR3, as DNA: TGCGCCAGCAGCCAAGATTTGTCTGCAACTAATGAAAAACTGTTTTTT.

In this sample, this clonotype turned up a few times. This chain connects TRBV5-6 to TRBJ2-5; D remains ambiguous. Germline V lookup: CDR1 SGHDT, CDR2 YYEEEE. The CDR3 sequence is 14 residues long. Trimming shortened V by 2 bases and J by 5 bases, and 13 bases separated the two germline ends. The CDR3 reads CASSFGRPAETQYF. Here the CDR3 DNA reads TGTGCCAGCAGCTTCGGGCGGCCGGCGGAGACCCAGTACTTC.

This clonotype was detected a few times. The chain links TRBV14 to TRBJ2-5; the D gene is possibly TRBD1 (6 bases). Per germline, CDR1 SGHDN and CDR2 FVKESK. Trimming left V 4 bases short and J 0 bases short, with 9 bases between. This CDR3 region has 14 residues. The CDR3 loop reads CASSRGQYQETQYF. The CDR3, as DNA: TGTGCCAGCAGCCGTGGACAGTACCAAGAGACCCAGTACTTC.

This clonotype was observed a few times. The chain employs TRBV29-1 and TRBJ2-2, with no clear D. Between the trimmed V and J ends, which lost 6 bases and 7 bases, there was a span of 12 bases. Germline CDR1 reads SQVTM; CDR2 reads ANQGSEA. The CDR3 consists of 12 residues. CDR3 loop: CSVEFGYGELFF. In DNA form, the CDR3 reads TGCAGCGTCGAATTCGGGTACGGGGAGCTGTTTTTT.

This clonotype has more than one count but fewer than ten. The chain joins TRBV12-3 or TRBV12-4 to TRBJ1-1; TRBD1 is a possible D gene (5 bases). The CDR3 extends over 14 amino acids. V lost 1 base, J lost 4 bases, and 10 bases lay in between. CDR3 sequence reads: CASSLEGDGTEAFF. CDR3 DNA: TGTGCCAGCAGTTTAGAAGGGGATGGCACTGAAGCTTTCTTT.

This clonotype has only a few counts. CDR3 protein: CASSDFGPNTEAFF. The CDR3 DNA sequence: TGCGCCAGCAGTGATTTCGGGCCGAACACTGAAGCTTTCTTT. This chain links TRBV10-1 with TRBJ1-1, with D unresolved. The V end was cut by 3 bases, the J end by 1 base, with 9 bases between. Germline V gene sequence: CDR1 WNHNN, CDR2 SYGVQD (reference sequence). There are 14 residues in the CDR3.

This clonotype appeared once. The rearrangement links TRBV7-9 to TRBJ2-7; D unclear. Germline V lookup: CDR1 SEHNR, CDR2 FQNEAQ (reference sequence). There are 13 residues in the CDR3. The germline V and J ends were trimmed by 1 base and 2 bases, with 6 bases remaining between them. DNA for the CDR3: TGTGCCAGCAGCTTAGTTGATACCTACGAGCAGTACTTC. It yields the protein CASSLVDTYEQYF.

This clonotype was observed many times. This chain's CDR3 is CAITKPGGRYEQYV. The CDR3 nucleotides are TGTGCCATCACCAAACCAGGGGGCCGATACGAGCAGTACGTC. The chain links TRBV2 to TRBJ2-7, with 8 bases aligning to TRBD1. V lost 10 bases to trimming and J lost 4 bases; unmatched junction nucleotides: 12. From germline, CDR1 is SNHLY and CDR2 FYNNEI. The CDR3 contains 14 residues.

The chain is built from TRBV19 and TRBJ2-7; 7 positions agree with TRBD2. The trim removed 3 bases at V and 2 bases at J, leaving 4 bases unmatched. Per the germline V gene, CDR1 is LNHDA and CDR2 is SQIVND (reference sequence). The CDR3 contains 14 residues. CDR3 in amino acids: CASSMGGLAYEQYF. Here the CDR3 DNA reads TGTGCCAGTAGTATGGGAGGGCTCGCCTACGAGCAGTACTTC.

This chain uses TRBV5-4 with TRBJ2-7, with 8 bases aligning to TRBD1. The germline V gene encodes CDR1 SGHNT and CDR2 YYREEE (reference sequence). Unmatched junction bases numbered 5, after V lost 4 bases and J lost 2 bases. This CDR3 has 14 amino acids. CDR3 nucleotides: TGTGCCAGCAGCCTGTGGGACAGGCCCTACGAGCAGTACTTC. Translation: CASSLWDRPYEQYF.

Of note for this clonotype: This could be a read error, since a much larger clone is one nucleotide away. Since no conserved phenylalanine or tryptophan closes the CDR3, a read error is the likely cause. The chain couples TRBV6-1 to TRBJ1-1, with TRBD1 matching over 8 bases. Per the germline V gene, CDR1 is MNHNS and CDR2 is SASEGT. V lost 5 bases to trimming and J lost 5 bases; unmatched junction nucleotides: 7. The CDR3 totals 14 residues. Here the CDR3 DNA reads TGTGCCAGCAGTTACGACAGGGGTGGGACTGAAGCTTTCTTA. It encodes CASSYDRGGTEAFL.

V is TRBV5-6 and J is TRBJ2-1, with 10 bases lining up with TRBD2. V shed 4 bases and J 0 bases; nucleotides not matched to a gene: 13. Germline lookup yields CDR1 SGHDT and CDR2 YYEEEE. The CDR3 extends over 19 amino acids. CDR3 loop: CASSNLAGAPLSSYNEQFF. The CDR3 coding sequence is TGTGCCAGCAGCAACCTAGCGGGGGCCCCCCTTAGCTCCTACAATGAGCAGTTCTTC.

This sequence joins TRBV6-2 or TRBV6-3 and TRBJ2-2, with TRBD2 matching 7 bases. This CDR3 is 15 amino acids long. Germline V lookup: CDR1 MNHEY, CDR2 SVGEGT. With V trimmed by 5 bases and J by 7 bases, 10 bases remained unmatched. CDR3 sequence: CASSPGGGGYGELFF. In DNA, the CDR3 is TGTGCCAGCAGTCCGGGTGGCGGGGGATACGGGGAGCTGTTTTTT.

In the case of this clonotype: Just one base apart from a much larger clone, this may be a read error. The chain employs TRBV7-6 and TRBJ2-5; 9 bases match TRBD1. The CDR3 loop spans 16 amino acids. Germline loops: CDR1 SGHVS, CDR2 FNYEAQ. The CDR3 loop is CVSSLDHRGRGETQYF. CDR3 nucleotide sequence: TGTGTCAGCAGCTTAGACCACAGGGGGCGCGGGGAGACCCAGTACTTC.

This clonotype was seen at least ten times. This rearrangement joins TRBV4-2 to TRBJ1-1, with 7 bases matching TRBD1. Per the germline V gene, CDR1 is LGHNA and CDR2 is YNFKEQ. Trimming at V came to 3 bases and at J to 4 bases, leaving 5 bases not matched to a gene. The CDR3 loop spans 14 amino acids. Written as DNA, the CDR3 is TGTGCCAGCAGCCAGGACAGGTACCTCACTGAAGCTTTCTTT. Its translation is CASSQDRYLTEAFF.